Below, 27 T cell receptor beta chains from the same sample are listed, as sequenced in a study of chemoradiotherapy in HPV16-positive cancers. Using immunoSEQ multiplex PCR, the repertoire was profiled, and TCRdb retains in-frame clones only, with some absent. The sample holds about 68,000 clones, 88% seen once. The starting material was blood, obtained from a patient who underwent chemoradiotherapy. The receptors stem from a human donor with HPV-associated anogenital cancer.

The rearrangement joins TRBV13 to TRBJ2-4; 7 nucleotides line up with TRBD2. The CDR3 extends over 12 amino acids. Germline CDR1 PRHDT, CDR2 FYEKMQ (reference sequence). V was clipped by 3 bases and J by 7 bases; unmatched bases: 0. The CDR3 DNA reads TGTGCCAGCAGCTTTAGCGGGAACATTCAGTACTTC. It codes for CASSFSGNIQYF.

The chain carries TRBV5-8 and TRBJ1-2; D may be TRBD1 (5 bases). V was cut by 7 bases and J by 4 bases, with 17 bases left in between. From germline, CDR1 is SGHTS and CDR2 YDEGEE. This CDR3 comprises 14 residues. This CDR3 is CASLRRGGGYGYTF. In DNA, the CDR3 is TGTGCCAGCCTCCGCCGGGGGGGAGGCTATGGCTACACCTTC.

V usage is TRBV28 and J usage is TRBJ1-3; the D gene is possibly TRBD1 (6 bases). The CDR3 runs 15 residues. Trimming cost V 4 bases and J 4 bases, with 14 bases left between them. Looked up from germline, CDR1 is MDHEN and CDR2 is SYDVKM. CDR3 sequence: CASSSPEGGGNTIYF. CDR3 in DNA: TGTGCCAGCAGTTCCCCCGAAGGGGGAGGAAACACCATATATTTT.

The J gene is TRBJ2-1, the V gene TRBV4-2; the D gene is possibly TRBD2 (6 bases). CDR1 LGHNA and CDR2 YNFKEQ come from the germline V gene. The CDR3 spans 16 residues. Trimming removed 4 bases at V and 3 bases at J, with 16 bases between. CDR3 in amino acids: CASSRTLGTDYNEQFF. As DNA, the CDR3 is TGTGCCAGCAGCCGTACGCTCGGGACTGACTACAATGAGCAGTTCTTC.

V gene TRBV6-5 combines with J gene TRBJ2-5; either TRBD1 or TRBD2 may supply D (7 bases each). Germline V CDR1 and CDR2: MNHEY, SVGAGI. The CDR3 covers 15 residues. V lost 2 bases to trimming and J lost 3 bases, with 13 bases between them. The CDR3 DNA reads TGTGCCAGCAGTTACAGCGGGACAGCTGAAGAGACCCAGTACTTC. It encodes CASSYSGTAEETQYF.

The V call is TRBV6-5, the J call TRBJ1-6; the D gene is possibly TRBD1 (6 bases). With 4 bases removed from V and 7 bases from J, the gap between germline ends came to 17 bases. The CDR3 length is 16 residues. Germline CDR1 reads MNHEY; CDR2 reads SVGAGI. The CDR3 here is CASSLPTTGYNSPLHF. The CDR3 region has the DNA TGTGCCAGCAGTTTACCGACGACAGGATACAATTCACCCCTCCACTTT.

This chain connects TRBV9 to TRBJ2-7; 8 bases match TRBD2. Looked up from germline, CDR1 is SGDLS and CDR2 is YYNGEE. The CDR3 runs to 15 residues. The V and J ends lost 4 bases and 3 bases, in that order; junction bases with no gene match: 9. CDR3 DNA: TGTGCCAGCAGCACCTCCGGGACTAGTCGCTACGAGCAGTACTTC. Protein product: CASSTSGTSRYEQYF.

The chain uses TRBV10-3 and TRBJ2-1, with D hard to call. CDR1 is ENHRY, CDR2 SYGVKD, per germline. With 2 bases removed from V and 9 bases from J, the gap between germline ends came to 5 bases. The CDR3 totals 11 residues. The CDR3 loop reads CAISENGEQFF. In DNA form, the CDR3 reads TGTGCCATCAGTGAGAATGGTGAGCAGTTCTTC.

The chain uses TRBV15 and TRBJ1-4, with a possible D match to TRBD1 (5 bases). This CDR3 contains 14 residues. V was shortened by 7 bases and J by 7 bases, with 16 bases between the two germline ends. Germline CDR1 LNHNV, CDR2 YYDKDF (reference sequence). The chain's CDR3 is CATKEGREGEKLFF. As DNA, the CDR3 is TGTGCCACCAAGGAGGGGCGGGAGGGTGAAAAACTGTTTTTT.

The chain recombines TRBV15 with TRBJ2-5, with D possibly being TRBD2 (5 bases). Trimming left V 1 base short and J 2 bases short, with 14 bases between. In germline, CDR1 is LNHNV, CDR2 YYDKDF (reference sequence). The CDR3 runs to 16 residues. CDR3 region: CATSRGDTRGQETQYF. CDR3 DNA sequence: TGTGCCACCAGCAGAGGCGACACTCGAGGGCAAGAGACCCAGTACTTC. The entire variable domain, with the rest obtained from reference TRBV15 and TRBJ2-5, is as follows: DAMVIQNPRYQVTQFGKPVTLSCSQTLNHNVMYWYQQKSSQAPKLLFHYYDKDFNNEADTPDNFQSRRPNTSFCFLDIRSPGLGDTAMYLCATSRGDTRGQETQYFGPGTRLLVL.

This chain's CDR3 is CASSTGDSNQPQHF. The CDR3 DNA reads TGCGCCAGCAGCACGGGAGACTCCAATCAGCCCCAGCATTTT. V and J are TRBV5-1 and TRBJ1-5; D not resolved. CDR1 and CDR2 from the germline V gene are SGHRS and YFSETQ. The CDR3 length is 14 residues. V gave up 4 bases and J gave up 3 bases, with 11 bases separating them. Full variable domain (missing parts from reference TRBV5-1 and TRBJ1-5): KAGVTQTPRYLIKTRGQQVTLSCSPISGHRSVSWYQQTPGQGLQFLFEYFSETQRNKGNFPGRFSGRQFSNSRSEMNVSTLELGDSALYLCASSTGDSNQPQHFGDGTRLSIL.

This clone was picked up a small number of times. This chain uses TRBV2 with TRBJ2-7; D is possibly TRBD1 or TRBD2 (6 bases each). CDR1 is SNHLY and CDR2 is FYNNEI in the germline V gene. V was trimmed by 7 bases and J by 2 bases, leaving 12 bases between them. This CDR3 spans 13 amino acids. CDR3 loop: CASNPGATYEQYF. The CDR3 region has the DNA TGTGCCAGCAACCCGGGGGCGACCTACGAGCAGTACTTC. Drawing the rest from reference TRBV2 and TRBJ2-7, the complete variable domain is EPEVTQTPSHQVTQMGQEVILRCVPISNHLYFYWYRQILGQKVEFLVSFYNNEISEKSEIFDDQFSVERPDGSNFTLKIRSTKLEDSAMYFCASNPGATYEQYFGPGTRLTVT.

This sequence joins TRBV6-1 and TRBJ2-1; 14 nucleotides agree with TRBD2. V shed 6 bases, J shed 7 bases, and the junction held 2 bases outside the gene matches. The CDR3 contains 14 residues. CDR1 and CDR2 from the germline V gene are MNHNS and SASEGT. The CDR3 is CASSGLAGGNEQFF. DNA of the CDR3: TGTGCCAGCAGCGGACTAGCGGGGGGTAATGAGCAGTTCTTC.

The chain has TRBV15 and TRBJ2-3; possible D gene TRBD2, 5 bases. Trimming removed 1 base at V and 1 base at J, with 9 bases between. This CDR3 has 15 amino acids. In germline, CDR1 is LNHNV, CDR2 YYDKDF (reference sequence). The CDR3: CATSRGGLGTDTQYF. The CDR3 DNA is TGTGCCACCAGCAGAGGTGGACTTGGCACAGATACGCAGTATTTT.

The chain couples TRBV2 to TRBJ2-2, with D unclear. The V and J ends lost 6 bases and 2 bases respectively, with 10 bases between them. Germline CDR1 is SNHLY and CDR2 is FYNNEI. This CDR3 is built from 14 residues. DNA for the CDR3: TGTGCCAGCAGCCTCCCATTCAACACCGGGGAGCTGTTTTTT. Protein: CASSLPFNTGELFF.

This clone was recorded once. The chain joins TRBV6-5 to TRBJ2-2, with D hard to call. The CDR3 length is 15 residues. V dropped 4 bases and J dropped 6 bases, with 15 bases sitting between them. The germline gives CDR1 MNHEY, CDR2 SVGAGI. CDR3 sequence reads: CASSFPPTTPGELFF. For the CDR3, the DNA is TGTGCCAGCAGTTTCCCTCCAACCACCCCCGGGGAGCTGTTTTTT.

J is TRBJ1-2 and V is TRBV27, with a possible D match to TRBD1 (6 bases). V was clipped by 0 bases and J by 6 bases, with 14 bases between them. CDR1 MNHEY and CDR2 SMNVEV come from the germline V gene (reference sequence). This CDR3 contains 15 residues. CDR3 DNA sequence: TGTGCCAGCAGTTTATCGCCCAGGGGAGGGCATGGCTACACCTTC. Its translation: CASSLSPRGGHGYTF.

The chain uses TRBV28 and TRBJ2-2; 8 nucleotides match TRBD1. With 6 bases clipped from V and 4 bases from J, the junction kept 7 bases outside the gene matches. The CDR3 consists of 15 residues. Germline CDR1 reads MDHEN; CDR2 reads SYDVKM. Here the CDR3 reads CASRMGDRLTGELFF. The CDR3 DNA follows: TGTGCCAGCAGAATGGGGGACAGGCTCACCGGGGAGCTGTTTTTT.

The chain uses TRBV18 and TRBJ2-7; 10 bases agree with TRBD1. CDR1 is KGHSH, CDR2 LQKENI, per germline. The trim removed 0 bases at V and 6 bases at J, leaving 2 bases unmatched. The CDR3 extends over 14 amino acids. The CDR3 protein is CASSPPGTGVEQYF. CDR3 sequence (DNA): TGTGCCAGCTCACCACCAGGGACAGGGGTCGAGCAGTACTTC.

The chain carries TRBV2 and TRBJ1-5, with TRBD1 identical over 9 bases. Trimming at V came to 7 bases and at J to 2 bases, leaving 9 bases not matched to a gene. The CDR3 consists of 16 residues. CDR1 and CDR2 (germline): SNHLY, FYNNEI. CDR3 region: CASTTGQGMGNQPQHF. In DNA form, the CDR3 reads TGTGCCAGCACCACGGGACAGGGAATGGGCAATCAGCCCCAGCATTTT.

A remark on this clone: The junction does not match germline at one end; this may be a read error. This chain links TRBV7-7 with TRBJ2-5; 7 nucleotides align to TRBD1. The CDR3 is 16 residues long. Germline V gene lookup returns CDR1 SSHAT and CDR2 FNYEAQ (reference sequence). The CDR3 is CASSPTLGQYQETQYF. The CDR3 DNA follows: TGTGCTAGCAGCCCAACTCTGGGACAGTATCAAGAGACCCAGTACTTC.

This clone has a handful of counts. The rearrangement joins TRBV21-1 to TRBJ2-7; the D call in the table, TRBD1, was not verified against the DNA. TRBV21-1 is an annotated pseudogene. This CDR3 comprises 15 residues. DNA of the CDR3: TGTGCCAGCAGCAATTGGGACAGGGTAGACTACGAGCAGTACTTC. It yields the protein CASSNWDRVDYEQYF.

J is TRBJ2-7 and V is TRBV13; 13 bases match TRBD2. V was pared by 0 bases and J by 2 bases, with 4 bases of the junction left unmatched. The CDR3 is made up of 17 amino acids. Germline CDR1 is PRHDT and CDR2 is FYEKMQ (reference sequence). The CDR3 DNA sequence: TGTGCCAGCAGCTTAGGCGCTGGACTAGCGGGAGCCTACGAGCAGTACTTC. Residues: CASSLGAGLAGAYEQYF.

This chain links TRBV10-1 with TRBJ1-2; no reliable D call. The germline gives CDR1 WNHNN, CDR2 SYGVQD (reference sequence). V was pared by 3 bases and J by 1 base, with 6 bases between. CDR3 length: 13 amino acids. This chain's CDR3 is CASSDYRNYGYTF. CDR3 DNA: TGCGCCAGCAGTGATTACCGTAACTATGGCTACACCTTC.

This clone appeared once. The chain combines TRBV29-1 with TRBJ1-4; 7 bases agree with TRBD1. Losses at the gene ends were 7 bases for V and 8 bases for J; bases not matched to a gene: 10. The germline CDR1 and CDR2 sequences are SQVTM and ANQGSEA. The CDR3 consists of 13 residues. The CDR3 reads CSALWDSEEKLFF. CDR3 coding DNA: TGCAGCGCGCTTTGGGACAGTGAGGAAAAACTGTTTTTT. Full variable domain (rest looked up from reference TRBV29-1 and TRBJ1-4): SAVISQKPSRDICQRGTSLTIQCQVDSQVTMMFWYRQQPGQSLTLIATANQGSEATYESGFVIDKFPISRPNLTFSTLTVSNMSPEDSSIYLCSALWDSEEKLFFGSGTQLSVL.

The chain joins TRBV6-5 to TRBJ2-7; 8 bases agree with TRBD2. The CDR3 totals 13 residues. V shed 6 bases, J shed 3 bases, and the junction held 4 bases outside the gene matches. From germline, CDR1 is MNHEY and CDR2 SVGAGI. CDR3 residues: CASRGLAGYEQYF. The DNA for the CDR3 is TGTGCCAGCAGAGGACTAGCCGGCTACGAGCAGTACTTC.

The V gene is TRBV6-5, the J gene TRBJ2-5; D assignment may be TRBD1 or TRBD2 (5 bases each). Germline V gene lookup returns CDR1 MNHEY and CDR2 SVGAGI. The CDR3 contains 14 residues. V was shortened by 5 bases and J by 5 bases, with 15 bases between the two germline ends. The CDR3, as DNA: TGTGCCAGCAGTCTACCCGGGGCACTGGAGACCCAGTACTTC. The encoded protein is CASSLPGALETQYF.